The 32 T cell receptor beta chains presented below share a single source sample, sequenced in a study of response to subunit inactivated influenza vaccine. TCRdb re-derived calls from the RT-PCR reads in MiXCR, one entry per CDR3 protein. Here the sample spans hundreds of thousands of distinct CDR3 sequences, roughly 14% being singletons. The material was PBMCs from blood, obtained 12 days after vaccination. The receptors come from a man aged 45 to 65 who received an inactivated influenza vaccine.

This chain connects TRBV5-6 to TRBJ2-7; D perhaps matches TRBD1 (5 bases). V was cut by 4 bases and J by 4 bases, with 12 bases left in between. This CDR3 spans 13 amino acids. Looked up from germline, CDR1 is SGHDT and CDR2 is YYEEEE. CDR3 in amino acids: CASSGARVYEQYF. The CDR3 bases are TGTGCCAGCAGCGGTGCCAGGGTTTACGAGCAGTACTTC.

This clonotype was observed a handful of times. The chain has TRBV7-6 and TRBJ2-1, with TRBD2 matching 8 bases. Germline V gene lookup returns CDR1 SGHVS and CDR2 FNYEAQ. The CDR3 runs to 14 residues. The trim removed 8 bases at V and 3 bases at J, leaving 6 bases unmatched. The CDR3 region has the DNA TGTGCCAGCGCCGGGGGGGGTAGCTACAATGAGCAGTTCTTC. Translation gives CASAGGGSYNEQFF.

Here the CDR3 reads CASSYGQGVRSPLHF. Written as DNA, the CDR3 is TGTGCCAGCAGTTACGGACAGGGGGTACGATCACCCCTCCACTTT. The chain recombines TRBV6-5 with TRBJ1-6, with 10 bases aligning to TRBD1. Per the germline V gene, CDR1 is MNHEY and CDR2 is SVGAGI. Trimming removed 2 bases from V and 10 bases from J; junction bases left unmatched: 5. The CDR3 runs to 15 residues.

This clonotype appeared a few times. The chain joins TRBV2 to TRBJ2-2; 10 bases are shared with TRBD1. The CDR3 loop spans 14 amino acids. The V gene's germline CDR1 is SNHLY and CDR2 FYNNEI. The trim removed 10 bases at V and 4 bases at J, leaving 6 bases unmatched. In DNA, the CDR3 is TGTGCCAAAGGACAGGGGGTTGGCACCGGGGAGCTGTTTTTT. Translation gives CAKGQGVGTGELFF. Supplemented by reference TRBV2 and TRBJ2-2, the full variable domain reads EPEVTQTPSHQVTQMGQEVILRCVPISNHLYFYWYRQILGQKVEFLVSFYNNEISEKSEIFDDQFSVERPDGSNFTLKIRSTKLEDSAMYFCAKGQGVGTGELFFGEGSRLTVL.

This chain connects TRBV5-1 to TRBJ1-2, with a weak D call TRBD1 (6 bases). The CDR3 is 11 residues long. From germline, CDR1 is SGHRS and CDR2 YFSETQ. Trimming stripped 4 bases from V and 10 bases from J, with 11 bases between. The CDR3 coding sequence is TGCGCCAGCAGCAATCAGGGGTACTACACCTTC. This gives the protein CASSNQGYYTF.

J is TRBJ1-1 and V is TRBV20-1, with D unclear. CDR3 length: 13 amino acids. The germline V and J ends were trimmed by 0 bases and 5 bases, with 10 bases remaining between them. Looked up from germline, CDR1 is DFQATT and CDR2 is SNEGSKA (reference sequence). CDR3 nucleotides: TGCAGTGCTAGAGATGGGAGGAGGACTGAAGCTTTCTTT. This sequence encodes CSARDGRRTEAFF.

This clonotype appeared a few times. The chain recombines TRBV5-1 with TRBJ2-2; D is ambiguous. This CDR3 has 13 amino acids. Germline-derived CDR1 and CDR2 are SGHRS and YFSETQ. V was pared by 4 bases and J by 4 bases, with 8 bases between. This chain's CDR3 is CASSHDPTGELFF. In DNA, the CDR3 is TGCGCCAGCAGCCACGACCCCACCGGGGAGCTGTTTTTT.

The CDR3 DNA follows: TGTGCCAGCAGCTTGAATGGAAACACCATATATTTT. It is translated as CASSLNGNTIYF. The chain is built from TRBV7-9 and TRBJ1-3; D unclear. This CDR3 has 12 residues. Germline V gene lookup returns CDR1 SEHNR and CDR2 FQNEAQ (reference sequence). The V end was cut by 3 bases, the J end by 3 bases, with 3 bases between. Full variable domain (outside the CDR3, taken from reference TRBV7-9 and TRBJ1-3): DTGVSQNPRHKITKRGQNVTFRCDPISEHNRLYWYRQTLGQGPEFLTYFQNEAQLEKSRLLSDRFSAERPKGSFSTLEIQRTEQGDSAMYLCASSLNGNTIYFGEGSWLTVV.

V and J are TRBV12-3 or TRBV12-4 and TRBJ2-7; tentative D call: TRBD2 (6 bases). V was trimmed by 3 bases and J by 7 bases, leaving 10 bases between them. This CDR3 contains 12 residues. This CDR3 is CASSFWGREQYF. In DNA form, the CDR3 reads TGTGCCAGCAGTTTCTGGGGGAGGGAGCAGTACTTC.

A few counts support this clonotype. This sequence joins TRBV5-6 and TRBJ2-3; no clear D. Per germline, CDR1 SGHDT and CDR2 YYEEEE. The CDR3 runs to 13 residues. The germline V and J ends were trimmed by 0 bases and 9 bases, with 11 bases remaining between them. The CDR3, as DNA: TGTGCCAGCAGCTTGGGAACTCCCGGAACGCAGTATTTT. It specifies CASSLGTPGTQYF.

There are a few counts of this clonotype. The chain links TRBV4-1 to TRBJ1-1; D may be TRBD1 (5 bases). The germline CDR1 and CDR2 sequences are MGHRA and YSYEKL. With 3 bases removed from V and 1 base from J, the gap between germline ends came to 12 bases. The CDR3 is made up of 15 amino acids. CDR3 nucleotides: TGCGCCAGCAGCCAGGCCGGGACGGAGAACACTGAAGCTTTCTTT. Translation gives CASSQAGTENTEAFF.

This clonotype was counted ten times or more. J is TRBJ2-1 and V is TRBV7-4, with 10 bases aligning to TRBD1. Germline trimming cut 5 bases from V and 12 bases from J; bases unmatched to any gene: 28. The germline V gene has CDR1 SGHVT and CDR2 SQSDAQ. The CDR3 extends over 20 amino acids. The CDR3: CASSRTPGQGHLIFVGGQFF. The CDR3 DNA reads TGTGCCAGCAGCCGCACCCCGGGACAGGGGCATTTGATATTTGTTGGGGGGCAGTTCTTC.

This clonotype has just a few counts. The V and J genes are TRBV3-1 and TRBJ2-7, with D possibly TRBD1 on 6 matching bases. CDR3 size: 11 residues. Germline CDR1 is LGHDT and CDR2 is YNNKEL (reference sequence). Deletions cut 6 bases from V and 5 bases from J, with 8 bases between. CDR3 coding DNA: TGTGCCAGCAGGGGGGCCGACGAGCAGTACTTC. This gives the protein CASRGADEQYF.

This clonotype was picked up many times. This chain joins TRBV12-3 or TRBV12-4 and TRBJ2-3; no reliable D call. The CDR3 has 13 amino acids. The V end lost 2 bases, the J end lost 7 bases, and 10 bases lay between the germline ends. This CDR3 is CASSLNGRNTQYF. The CDR3 nucleotides read TGTGCCAGCAGTTTAAATGGCCGGAATACGCAGTATTTT.

Many counts were recorded for this clonotype. The chain has TRBV24-1 and TRBJ2-5; D perhaps matches TRBD1 (7 bases). CDR3 size: 13 residues. V dropped 9 bases and J dropped 3 bases, with 13 bases sitting between them. Germline values: CDR1 KGHDR, CDR2 SFDVKD. DNA for the CDR3: TGTGCCACCGGAGGGACAGTTGAAGAGACCCAGTACTTC. As protein: CATGGTVEETQYF.

This clonotype was counted once. The V and J genes are TRBV21-1 and TRBJ2-3; the table's D call, TRBD2, has no DNA check behind it. TRBV21-1 counts as a pseudogene. The CDR3 sequence is 15 residues long. CDR3 nucleotide sequence: TGTGCCAGCAGCAACTACCGGGTGGGCACAGATACGCAGTATTTT. Protein: CASSNYRVGTDTQYF.

This clonotype was counted only a few times. This may come from a read error, since a much larger clone is one base off. The V gene is TRBV6-1, the J gene TRBJ1-1; D not resolved. Germline values: CDR1 MNHNS, CDR2 SASEGT. CDR3 length equals 11 residues. V gave up 5 bases and J gave up 4 bases, with 5 bases separating them. CDR3 amino acids: CASSRSTEAFF. DNA for the CDR3: TGTGCCAGCAGTCGGAGCACTGAAGCTTTCTTT.

The V call is TRBV4-1, the J call TRBJ1-6; 7 positions match TRBD1. Germline V gives CDR1 MGHRA, CDR2 YSYEKL. The CDR3 is made up of 15 amino acids. Trimming at V came to 2 bases and at J to 9 bases, leaving 7 bases not matched to a gene. The CDR3 protein is CASSQPGQFLSPLHF. The CDR3 nucleotides read TGCGCCAGCAGCCAACCGGGACAGTTTCTTTCACCCCTCCACTTT.

V usage is TRBV28 and J usage is TRBJ2-7, with D unresolved. V lost 5 bases and J lost 0, with 17 bases in between. The CDR3 runs to 16 residues. Germline lookup yields CDR1 MDHEN and CDR2 SYDVKM. The CDR3 reads CASSPLGSWASYEQYF. CDR3 bases: TGTGCCAGCAGTCCCCTAGGGTCTTGGGCCTCCTACGAGCAGTACTTC.

This clonotype appeared a few times. The rearrangement joins TRBV6-1 to TRBJ1-2, with D perhaps matching TRBD1 (6 bases). The CDR3 spans 15 residues. Trimming pared 2 bases from V and 4 bases from J, leaving 14 bases between. Germline V gene lookup returns CDR1 MNHNS and CDR2 SASEGT. For the CDR3, the DNA is TGTGCCAGCAGTGAATCCCCGACAGGAACCTATGGCTACACCTTC. Translation gives CASSESPTGTYGYTF.

This clonotype was recorded a few times. CDR3: CASSEQGADTEAFF. Written as DNA, the CDR3 is TGTGCCAGCTCGGAACAGGGGGCTGACACTGAAGCTTTCTTT. The chain couples TRBV18 to TRBJ1-1; 9 nucleotides line up with TRBD1. V was pared by 6 bases and J by 3 bases, with 5 bases of the junction left unmatched. This CDR3 is 14 amino acids long. Germline values: CDR1 KGHSH, CDR2 LQKENI.

This clonotype was seen only a few times. The chain couples TRBV11-2 to TRBJ1-2, with TRBD1 identical over 7 bases. This CDR3 has 14 amino acids. Germline V gene sequence: CDR1 SGHAT, CDR2 FQNNGV. V shed 4 bases and J 1 base; nucleotides not matched to a gene: 3. CDR3: CASSSTGSNYGYTF. In DNA form, the CDR3 reads TGTGCCAGCAGCTCGACAGGGAGTAACTATGGCTACACCTTC.

This clonotype has a handful of counts. This chain uses TRBV5-4 with TRBJ1-1; D possibly corresponds to TRBD1 (5 bases). Germline V gene sequence: CDR1 SGHNT, CDR2 YYREEE (reference sequence). This CDR3 comprises 16 residues. V lost 4 bases, J lost 0 bases, and 16 bases lay in between. The CDR3 reads CASSVGGVGLNTEAFF. DNA of the CDR3: TGTGCCAGCAGCGTGGGGGGAGTGGGCTTGAACACTGAAGCTTTCTTT.

This clonotype turned up a few times. The chain employs TRBV18 and TRBJ2-3; 7 nucleotides agree with TRBD2. The length of the CDR3 is 15 residues. In germline, CDR1 is KGHSH, CDR2 LQKENI. V lost 3 bases, J lost 2 bases, and 5 bases stayed unmatched. This CDR3 reads CASSPLSGTTDTQYF. CDR3 nucleotides: TGTGCCAGCTCACCCTTAAGCGGGACCACAGATACGCAGTATTTT.

V is TRBV28 and J is TRBJ2-1, with TRBD2 identical over 12 bases. V gave up 5 bases and J gave up 12 bases; unmatched junction bases: 14. The CDR3 is 16 residues long. Germline CDR1 MDHEN, CDR2 SYDVKM. The CDR3 loop reads CASSPTPSGRALGQFF. The CDR3 DNA is TGTGCCAGCAGTCCAACTCCTAGCGGGAGGGCGCTAGGGCAGTTCTTC.

There are many counts of this clonotype. This sequence joins TRBV20-1 and TRBJ1-5; possible D gene TRBD1, 5 bases. V gave up 0 bases and J gave up 0 bases, with 9 bases separating them. Germline-derived CDR1 and CDR2 are DFQATT and SNEGSKA (reference sequence). The CDR3 runs 15 residues. CDR3 sequence: CSARDRTLSNQPQHF. For the CDR3, the DNA is TGCAGTGCTAGAGACCGGACACTTAGCAATCAGCCCCAGCATTTT.

The genes are TRBV27 and TRBJ2-7; D is perhaps TRBD1 (5 bases). Per germline, CDR1 MNHEY and CDR2 SMNVEV (reference sequence). The CDR3 has 15 residues. V dropped 0 bases and J dropped 5 bases, with 14 bases sitting between them. CDR3 sequence (DNA): TGTGCCAGCAGTTTATCGAAGGGGTGGTTCCACGAGCAGTACTTC. Residues: CASSLSKGWFHEQYF.

This clonotype was counted a few times. The chain links TRBV6-1 to TRBJ2-4, with TRBD1 as a possible D gene (5 bases). This CDR3 contains 18 residues. Trimming shortened V by 2 bases and J by 7 bases, and 24 bases separated the two germline ends. Looked up from germline, CDR1 is MNHNS and CDR2 is SASEGT. For the CDR3, the DNA is TGTGCCAGCAGTGAAATAGGGCTGGGGCTTATAGAGTCCAACATTCAGTACTTC. It is translated as CASSEIGLGLIESNIQYF.

The chain joins TRBV28 to TRBJ2-7; D not certain. This CDR3 spans 11 amino acids. The V gene lost 3 bases and the J gene lost 6 bases, with 6 bases spanning the gap. Germline V gene lookup returns CDR1 MDHEN and CDR2 SYDVKM. The CDR3 protein is CASSFSSEQYF. The CDR3, as DNA: TGTGCCAGCAGTTTCAGCTCCGAGCAGTACTTC. Drawing the rest from reference TRBV28 and TRBJ2-7, the complete variable domain is DVKVTQSSRYLVKRTGEKVFLECVQDMDHENMFWYRQDPGLGLRLIYFSYDVKMKEKGDIPEGYSVSREKKERFSLILESASTNQTSMYLCASSFSSEQYFGPGTRLTVT.

The genes are TRBV20-1 and TRBJ2-4; D assignment may be TRBD1 or TRBD2 (5 bases each). CDR1 is DFQATT, CDR2 SNEGSKA, per germline (reference sequence). With 3 bases removed from V and 2 bases from J, the gap between germline ends came to 14 bases. This CDR3 comprises 15 residues. The CDR3 DNA reads as TGCAGTGCTAGTTCAGGGACCCTCACCAAAAACATTCAGTACTTC. It specifies CSASSGTLTKNIQYF.

This clonotype was counted only a few times. The chain links TRBV7-8 to TRBJ2-3; 8 bases are a match to TRBD2. Looked up from germline, CDR1 is SGHVS and CDR2 is FQNEAQ. The CDR3 runs to 15 residues. The junction had 11 bases not matched to a gene; V was cut back by 6 bases and J by 6 bases. CDR3 protein: CASRSQAGVGDTQYF. The CDR3 DNA sequence: TGTGCCAGCAGGTCACAAGCGGGAGTGGGGGATACGCAGTATTTT.

This clonotype occurred a few times. The chain is built from TRBV14 and TRBJ2-5; 7 nucleotides agree with TRBD1. Germline values: CDR1 SGHDN, CDR2 FVKESK. This CDR3 is 15 amino acids long. The V and J ends lost 3 bases and 2 bases, in that order; junction bases with no gene match: 6. CDR3 nucleotide sequence: TGTGCCAGCAGCCAGCATGGGACAGCACAAGAGACCCAGTACTTC. Translation: CASSQHGTAQETQYF.